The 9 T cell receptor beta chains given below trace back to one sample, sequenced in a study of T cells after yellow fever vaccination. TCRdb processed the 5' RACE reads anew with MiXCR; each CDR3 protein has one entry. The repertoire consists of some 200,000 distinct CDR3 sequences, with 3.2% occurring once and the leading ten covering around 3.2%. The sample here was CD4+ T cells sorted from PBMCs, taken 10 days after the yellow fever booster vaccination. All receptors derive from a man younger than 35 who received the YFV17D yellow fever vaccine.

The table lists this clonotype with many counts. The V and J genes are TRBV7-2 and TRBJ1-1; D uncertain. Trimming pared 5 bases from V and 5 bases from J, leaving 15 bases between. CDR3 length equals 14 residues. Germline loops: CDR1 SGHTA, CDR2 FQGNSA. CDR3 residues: CASSRTSDETEAFF. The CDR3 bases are TGTGCCAGCAGCCGCACTTCGGACGAGACTGAAGCTTTCTTT.

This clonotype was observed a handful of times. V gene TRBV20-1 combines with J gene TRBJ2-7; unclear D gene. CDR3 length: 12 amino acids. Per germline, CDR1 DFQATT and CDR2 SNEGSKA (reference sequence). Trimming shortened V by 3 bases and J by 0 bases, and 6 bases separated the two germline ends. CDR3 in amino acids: CSARFFSYEQYF. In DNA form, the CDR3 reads TGCAGTGCTAGGTTCTTCTCCTACGAGCAGTACTTC.

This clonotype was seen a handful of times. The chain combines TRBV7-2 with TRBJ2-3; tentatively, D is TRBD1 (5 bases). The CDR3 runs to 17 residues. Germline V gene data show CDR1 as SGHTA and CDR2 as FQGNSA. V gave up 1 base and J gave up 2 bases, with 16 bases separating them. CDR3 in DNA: TGTGCCAGCAGCTTAGATCCGAGACAGATGTACACAGATACGCAGTATTTT. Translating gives CASSLDPRQMYTDTQYF.

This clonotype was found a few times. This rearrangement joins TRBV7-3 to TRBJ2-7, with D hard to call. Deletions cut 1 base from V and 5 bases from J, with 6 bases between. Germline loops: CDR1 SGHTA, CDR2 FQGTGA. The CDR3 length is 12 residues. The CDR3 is CASSLMSDEQYF. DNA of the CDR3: TGTGCCAGCAGCTTAATGTCGGACGAGCAGTACTTC.

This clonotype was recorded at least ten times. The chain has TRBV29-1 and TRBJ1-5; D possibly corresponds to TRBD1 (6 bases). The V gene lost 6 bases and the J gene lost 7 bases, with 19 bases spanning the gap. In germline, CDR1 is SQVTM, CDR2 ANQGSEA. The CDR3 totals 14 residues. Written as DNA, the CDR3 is TGCAGCGTGGGGGTTGGGGGCTCAAGACAGCCCCAGCATTTT. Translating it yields CSVGVGGSRQPQHF.

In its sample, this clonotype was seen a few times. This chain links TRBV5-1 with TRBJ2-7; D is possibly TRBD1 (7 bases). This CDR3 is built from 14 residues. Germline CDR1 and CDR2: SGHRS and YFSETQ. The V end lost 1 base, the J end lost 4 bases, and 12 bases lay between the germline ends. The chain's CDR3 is CASSLTGDWYEQYF. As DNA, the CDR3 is TGCGCCAGCAGCTTGACAGGGGACTGGTACGAGCAGTACTTC.

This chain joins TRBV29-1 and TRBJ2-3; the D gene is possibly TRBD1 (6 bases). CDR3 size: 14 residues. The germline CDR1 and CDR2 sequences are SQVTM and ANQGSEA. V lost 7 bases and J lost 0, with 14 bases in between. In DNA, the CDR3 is TGCAGCGGTCGAACAGGGCCGAGCACAGATACGCAGTATTTT. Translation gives CSGRTGPSTDTQYF.

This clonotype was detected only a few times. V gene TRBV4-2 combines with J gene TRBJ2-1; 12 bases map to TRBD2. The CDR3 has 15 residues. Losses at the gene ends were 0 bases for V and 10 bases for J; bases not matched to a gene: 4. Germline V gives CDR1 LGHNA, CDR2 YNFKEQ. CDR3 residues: CASSQEGLAGEEQFF. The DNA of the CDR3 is TGTGCCAGCAGCCAAGAGGGACTAGCGGGTGAAGAGCAGTTCTTC.

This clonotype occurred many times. CDR3 sequence (DNA): TGTGCCATCAGTGGCCGGGGACTAGCGGGGGCATATGATACGCAGTATTTT. Encoded protein: CAISGRGLAGAYDTQYF. The chain employs TRBV10-3 and TRBJ2-3, with TRBD2 matching over 14 bases. The germline V gene encodes CDR1 ENHRY and CDR2 SYGVKD. With V trimmed by 4 bases and J by 6 bases, 9 bases remained unmatched. The CDR3 is 17 amino acids.